This entry lists 8 T cell receptor beta chains sequenced from one sample in a study of somatic mutations in cytotoxic T cells in rheumatoid arthritis. Profiling relied on immunoSEQ multiplex PCR, and the TCRdb table lists in-frame clones only, not all of them. The repertoire holds around 19,000 clones, with approximately 86% as singletons. The sample was CD8+ T cells sorted from blood. These receptors were taken from a woman in her forties or fifties in good health.

As regards this clone: Germline and junction disagree at one end, which may indicate a read error. This rearrangement joins TRBV2 to TRBJ2-7, with D perhaps assigned TRBD1 or TRBD2 (5 bases each). The CDR3 is 12 residues long. Germline CDR1 and CDR2: SNHLY and FYNNEI. The CDR3 DNA reads as TGTGCCAGCAGTGTTGCTGGCAGGGAGAGGAGCTTC. Its translation is CASSVAGRERSF.

This clone was seen just once. The chain is built from TRBV4-3 and TRBJ1-2; 8 nucleotides match TRBD1. With 2 bases clipped from V and 4 bases from J, the junction kept 3 bases outside the gene matches. Germline V gives CDR1 LGHNA, CDR2 YSLEER. This CDR3 is 14 amino acids long. The CDR3 DNA reads TGCGCCAGCAGCCAAACTACAGGGGGCTATGGCTACACCTTC. Protein product: CASSQTTGGYGYTF.

This clone was seen a handful of times. The chain joins TRBV4-1 to TRBJ1-1; unclear D gene. This CDR3 is 16 amino acids long. CDR1 is MGHRA, CDR2 YSYEKL, per germline. Deletions cut 2 bases from V and 5 bases from J, with 18 bases between. CDR3 in DNA: TGCGCCAGCAGCCAACTCGGGCGGGGAATAGGGACTGAAGCTTTCTTT. Translated: CASSQLGRGIGTEAFF.

The CDR3 protein is CASSQTGAVETQYF. The CDR3 coding sequence is TGTGCCAGCAGCCAGACAGGGGCAGTGGAGACCCAGTACTTC. The chain joins TRBV9 to TRBJ2-5, with 8 bases fitting TRBD1. The CDR3 extends over 14 amino acids. CDR1 and CDR2 (germline): SGDLS, YYNGEE. After removal of 4 bases from V and 5 bases from J, the junction contained 7 bases not matched to a gene.

This chain joins TRBV6-5 and TRBJ1-2, with D perhaps matching TRBD1 (5 bases). Germline loops: CDR1 MNHEY, CDR2 SVGAGI. V lost 4 bases, J lost 8 bases, and 23 bases lay in between. The CDR3 runs to 16 residues. The CDR3 sequence: CASSFSVQVAGLGYTF. DNA for the CDR3: TGTGCCAGCAGTTTTTCCGTACAGGTAGCTGGCTTGGGCTACACCTTC.

This chain joins TRBV5-1 and TRBJ2-3, with a possible D match to TRBD1 (6 bases). CDR3 length: 14 amino acids. Germline V lookup: CDR1 SGHRS, CDR2 YFSETQ. Between the trimmed V and J ends, which lost 2 bases and 8 bases, there was a span of 15 bases. CDR3 sequence: CASSFLYRDGTQYF. The CDR3 DNA reads TGCGCCAGCAGCTTCCTATACAGGGACGGTACGCAGTATTTT.

V gene TRBV7-6 combines with J gene TRBJ2-3, with D perhaps matching TRBD1 or TRBD2 (6 bases each). Germline V lookup: CDR1 SGHVS, CDR2 FNYEAQ. This CDR3 contains 15 residues. Trimming pared 1 base from V and 3 bases from J, leaving 11 bases between. The CDR3 DNA reads TGTGCCAGCAGCTTAGGGGGGGCGCTTACAGATACGCAGTATTTT. Protein: CASSLGGALTDTQYF.

This clone was seen just once. The chain links TRBV7-6 to TRBJ2-7, with 10 bases identical to TRBD1. This CDR3 is 15 amino acids long. Germline lookup yields CDR1 SGHVS and CDR2 FNYEAQ. J was trimmed by 3 bases and V by 4 bases; bases with no gene match: 6. The CDR3: CASSSPGTGDYEQYF. CDR3 nucleotides: TGTGCCAGCAGCTCGCCCGGGACAGGGGACTACGAGCAGTACTTC.